The source of this T cell receptor (beta chain) is a study of blood T cell repertoires in COVID-19. Turning to the study itself: Both acute and convalescent COVID-19 samples were obtained from the United States, Italy and Spain. The cDNA or gDNA used as material had been derived from T cells, B-cell-depleted T cells, or PBMCs.

Original processing methods: From reference gene primer amplification, estimates of nucleated cell counts were derived. The repertoire was sequenced with immunoSEQ multiplex PCR; TCRdb's copy has only in-frame clones and lacks some. V, J and clone size are taken as reported in that table, and D and trimming were inferred from the DNA itself. The sample has hundreds of thousands of clones, 70% to 90% seen once. V lost 0 bases, J lost 5 bases, and 6 bases stayed unmatched. Germline CDR1 is SGHNT and CDR2 is YYREEE (reference sequence). CDR3 length: 16 residues. The chain is built from TRBV5-4 and TRBJ2-1; 9 bases are shared with TRBD2. The sample taken for sequencing was peripheral blood. The clonotype was recovered from a woman aged 18-29 years who had recovered from COVID-19. In nucleotides, the CDR3 is TGTGCCAGCAGCTTGGCGGCGGGAGGGCTGAACAATGAGCAGTTCTTC. Encoded protein: CASSLAAGGLNNEQFF.